A selection of T cell receptor beta chains follows, all from one sample in a study of T cell responses to AZD1222 COVID-19 vaccine. Assay used: immunoSEQ multiplex PCR; TCRdb lists only in-frame clones, some missing. Found here are about 150,000 clones, about 90% of them singletons; the top ten hold roughly 2%. Specimen: peripheral blood, collected on day 0 of AZD1222 vaccination. These receptors came from an adult in good health. The CDR3 runs from the conserved cysteine through the conserved F or W. The D gene is left open where the match is weak. A clone size is listed for some rows: how often the clone was seen (once, few, many), or a class if it is expanded.

. TRBJ1-1 TRBD1 TRBV19 CASRRQGNMNTEAFF TGTGCCAGTAGGCGACAGGGAAACATGAACACTGAAGCTTTCTTT
. TRBJ1-5 . TRBV6-5 CASSYSSGQPQHF TGTGCCAGCAGTTACTCGTCAGGTCAGCCCCAGCATTTT
. TRBJ1-4 . TRBV7-6 CASSSMQGHNEKLFF TGTGCCAGCAGCTCAATGCAGGGCCATAATGAAAAACTGTTTTTT
few TRBJ2-7 . TRBV4-1 CASSPRTEPYEQYF TGCGCCAGCAGCCCAAGGACAGAGCCCTACGAGCAGTACTTC
. TRBJ1-3 . TRBV29-1 CSVETRVGNTIYF TGCAGCGTTGAAACCAGGGTAGGAAACACCATATATTTT
. TRBJ2-3 . TRBV9 CASSVVPEGDTQYF TGTGCCAGCAGCGTAGTCCCAGAAGGTGATACGCAGTATTTT
. TRBJ1-1 TRBD1 TRBV30 CAWNRDRPEAFF TGTGCCTGGAACCGGGACAGGCCTGAAGCTTTCTTT
. TRBJ2-5 TRBD2 TRBV29-1 CSVDPRGGVETQYF TGCAGCGTTGACCCGCGGGGGGGAGTCGAGACCCAGTACTTC
. TRBJ1-5 . TRBV10-3 CAISESGGNQPQHF TGTGCCATCAGTGAGTCAGGGGGCAATCAGCCCCAGCATTTT
. TRBJ1-1 . TRBV6-5 CASSYDRPNTEAFF TGTGCCAGCAGCTATGACAGGCCAAACACTGAAGCTTTCTTT
. TRBJ1-3 . TRBV6-1 CASSARIRNSGNTIYF TGTGCCAGCAGTGCACGTATACGGAACTCTGGAAACACCATATATTTT
. TRBJ2-7 . TRBV7-6 CASSFGPGGGYEQYF TGTGCCAGCAGCTTCGGTCCTGGAGGTGGGTACGAGCAGTACTTC
. TRBJ1-5 . TRBV3-1/TRBV3-2 CASSLTGGSNQPQHF TGTGCCAGCAGCCTCACCGGGGGTAGCAATCAGCCCCAGCATTTT
. TRBJ1-1 TRBD1 TRBV19 CASSWGTGGALTAFF TGTGCCAGTAGTTGGGGGACAGGGGGCGCGTTAACGGCTTTCTTT
. TRBJ1-1 . TRBV19 CASSIDGSSTEAFF TGTGCCAGTAGTATAGATGGGTCGAGCACTGAAGCTTTCTTT
. TRBJ2-7 TRBD1 TRBV30 CAWTNRGDEQYF TGTGCCTGGACCAACAGGGGCGACGAGCAGTACTTC
. TRBJ2-3 TRBD1 TRBV19 CASSILTGVQDTQYF TGTGCCAGTAGTATCCTCACAGGGGTACAAGATACGCAGTATTTT
. TRBJ2-7 . TRBV30 CAWSVPGPLNMYF TGTGCCTGGAGTGTACCCGGGCCCCTTAACATGTACTTC
. TRBJ2-7 . TRBV29-1 CSVKTAGEQYF TGCAGCGTTAAGACAGCGGGCGAGCAGTACTTC
. TRBJ1-5 . TRBV6-1 CASSALGGISNQPQHF TGTGCCAGCAGTGCCCTGGGAGGGATTAGCAATCAGCCCCAGCATTTT
. TRBJ1-2 TRBD1 TRBV6-5 CASSYSRGRYGYTF TGTGCCAGCAGTTACTCCAGGGGGCGGTATGGCTACACCTTC
. TRBJ1-3 . TRBV30 CAWSDSDPYLFSTSGNTIYF TGTGCCTGGAGCGACTCAGACCCCTACCTTTTCTCCACCTCTGGAAACACCATATATTTT
. TRBJ1-3 . TRBV6-6 CAVSRWSLGNTIYF TGTGCCGTTTCTCGGTGGAGCCTTGGAAACACCATATATTTT
. TRBJ2-1 . TRBV19 CASSINQRFPNEQFF TGTGCCAGTAGTATTAATCAGCGATTCCCCAATGAGCAGTTCTTC
. TRBJ1-1 . TRBV5-1 CASSIGGHLGRFTEAFF TGCGCCAGCAGCATTGGGGGCCACCTCGGACGGTTCACTGAAGCTTTCTTT
. TRBJ2-7 TRBD1 TRBV7-9 CASSLEDRGLREQYF TGTGCCAGCAGCTTAGAGGACAGGGGGCTTCGCGAGCAGTACTTC
. TRBJ1-1 TRBD1 TRBV20-1 CSASLDRADTEAFF TGCAGTGCTAGTTTAGACAGGGCGGACACTGAAGCTTTCTTT
. TRBJ2-5 TRBD2 TRBV7-9 CASSLRARGEETQYF TGTGCCAGCAGCTTAAGGGCCCGGGGGGAAGAGACCCAGTACTTC
. TRBJ1-2 . TRBV7-3 CASSLNPPSGKPYGYTF TGTGCCAGCAGCTTAAATCCCCCCTCGGGTAAACCCTACGGCTACACCTTC
. TRBJ1-1 TRBD1 TRBV27 CASSSTGAGAFF TGTGCCAGCAGTTCAACAGGGGCTGGGGCTTTCTTT
. TRBJ2-2 TRBD1 TRBV2 CASSERTGGIGELFF TGTGCCAGCTCGGAAAGGACAGGGGGAATCGGGGAGCTGTTTTTT
. TRBJ1-5 TRBD1 TRBV7-8 CASSLGGGNYLTPHF TGTGCCAGCAGCTTAGGAGGGGGCAATTACCTAACCCCGCATTTT
. TRBJ2-7 TRBD2 TRBV7-9 CASSPARGGGKSYEQYF TGTGCCAGCAGCCCCGCTCGCGGGGGGGGAAAATCCTACGAGCAGTACTTC
. TRBJ1-2 TRBD1 TRBV10-3 CAITQFRQGANYGYTF TGTGCCATCACCCAATTTAGACAGGGCGCTAACTATGGCTACACCTTC
. TRBJ1-3 . TRBV7-2 CASSLGPSGNTIYF TGTGCCAGCAGCTTAGGGCCCTCTGGAAACACCATATATTTT
. TRBJ1-4 . TRBV2 CASSDQTWGEKLFF TGTGCCAGCAGTGATCAGACATGGGGTGAAAAACTGTTTTTT
. TRBJ1-2 TRBD1 TRBV30 CAWSFRTGDNYGYTF TGTGCCTGGAGTTTCCGGACAGGGGATAACTATGGCTACACCTTC
. TRBJ2-7 . TRBV19 CASSNDRSYEQYF TGTGCCAGTAGTAACGATAGGTCCTACGAGCAGTACTTC
once TRBJ1-5 . TRBV2 CASSVWFGQPQHF TGTGCCAGCAGTGTTTGGTTCGGTCAGCCCCAGCATTTT
. TRBJ1-3 TRBD1 TRBV18 CASSLGQASSGNTIYF TGTGCCAGCTCATTGGGACAGGCATCCTCTGGAAACACCATATATTTT
. TRBJ2-4 . TRBV27 CASSLFGGPSKNIQYF TGTGCCAGCAGTTTATTTGGGGGGCCGTCCAAAAACATTCAGTACTTC
. TRBJ2-7 . TRBV28 CASSLWFAEQLSPLSYEQYF TGTGCCAGCAGTTTGTGGTTTGCGGAGCAGCTTAGCCCCTTGTCCTACGAGCAGTACTTC
. TRBJ1-5 . TRBV27 CASSFFRDQPQHF TGTGCCAGCAGTTTCTTTAGGGATCAGCCCCAGCATTTT
. TRBJ1-1 TRBD1 TRBV12-3/TRBV12-4 CASSFGQGTEAFF TGTGCCAGCAGTTTCGGACAGGGAACTGAAGCTTTCTTT
. TRBJ1-1 . TRBV5-1 CASSLDGEGTEAFF TGCGCCAGCAGCTTGGACGGGGAGGGCACTGAAGCTTTCTTT
. TRBJ1-1 . TRBV28 CASSFWTTTEAFF TGTGCCAGCAGTTTCTGGACAACCACTGAAGCTTTCTTT
. TRBJ1-6 . TRBV6-2/TRBV6-3 CASSLPQGWGNSPLHF TGTGCCAGCAGCCTCCCTCAGGGATGGGGGAATTCACCCCTCCACTTT
. TRBJ1-5 TRBD1 TRBV28 CASSSFGQGSQPQHF TGTGCCAGCAGTTCCTTTGGACAGGGCTCTCAGCCCCAGCATTTT
. TRBJ2-3 TRBD2 TRBV5-1 CASQPGTSGGFTDTQYF TGCGCCAGTCAACCCGGGACTAGCGGGGGCTTCACAGATACGCAGTATTTT
. TRBJ1-5 . TRBV28 CATAQPSSNQPQHF TGTGCCACGGCGCAGCCGTCCAGCAATCAGCCCCAGCATTTT
. TRBJ1-1 . TRBV4-1 CASSQVVGLTEAFF TGCGCCAGCAGCCAAGTCGTGGGATTGACTGAAGCTTTCTTT